This TCR beta chain was identified during a study of blood T cell repertoires in COVID-19. TCRdb's copy holds only in-frame clones and misses some; the assay was immunoSEQ multiplex PCR. Among over 45,000 clones listed, just over 90% were seen once. The CDR3 spans 14 residues. Germline-derived CDR1 and CDR2 are SNHLY and FYNNEI. Losses at the gene ends were 6 bases for V and 0 bases for J; bases not matched to a gene: 4. The sample consisted of peripheral blood. The rearrangement joins TRBV2 to TRBJ1-2; 7 nucleotides line up with TRBD1. This sequence originates from a man between 70 and 80 years old with acute or convalescent COVID-19. The CDR3 nucleotides read TGTGCCAGCAGGAGACAGGGCTCTAACTATGGCTACACCTTC. Translation gives CASRRQGSNYGYTF.